The clone carrying this T cell receptor beta chain has ten or more counts. Antigen specificity is unknown. The V gene's germline CDR1 is DFQATT and CDR2 SNEGSKA (reference sequence). The CDR3 extends over 9 amino acids. This entry is derived from a study of T-cell reconstitution after alpha-beta-depleted transplantation in children. Using unique molecular identifiers, the investigators prepared the TCRbeta library. TCRdb re-called the PCR reads through MiXCR, storing one row per CDR3 protein. The repertoire holds some 200,000 distinct CDR3 sequences, with roughly 6.3% as singletons. General study points: At the one-year point after transplant, T-cell counts and TCRbeta diversity were found to come mostly from T cells that had been newly produced. Expanded graft clones, several hundred of them, were reportedly the source of alpha-beta T cells about two months after transplant.

This TCR came from a girl less than two years old with combined immunodeficiency, due to receive a stem cell transplant. This rearrangement joins TRBV20-1 to TRBJ2-1; D might be TRBD1 or TRBD2, each matching 6 bases. Here the sequenced sample was PBMCs, taken before TCRalphabeta/CD19-depleted stem cell transplant. This CDR3 reads CRVGGEQFF. For the CDR3, the DNA is TGCAGAGTAGGGGGGGAGCAGTTCTTC.